These T cell receptor beta chains were read from a single sample in a study of OX40 agonist ivuxolimab in advanced cancers. Profiled with immunoSEQ multiplex PCR; TCRdb holds only in-frame clones, not every one. The sample holds several thousand clones; around 89% are singletons and the top ten take about 4.4%. The starting material was CD4+ or CD8+ T cells sorted from blood, obtained in a trial of the OX40 agonist ivuxolimab. The receptor set was obtained from an adult with an advanced solid tumor such as melanoma, head and neck, liver or kidney cancer. The CDR3 runs from the conserved cysteine through the conserved F or W. Each record gives: D gene, clone size, V gene, J gene, CDR3 DNA, CDR3 protein. A D gene is named only where the DNA matches it firmly. Clone size, where shown, is once, few, many, or a class for clones that have expanded.

>.|.|TRBV28|TRBJ2-7
TGTGCCAGCTCGTCGGGGGTCGGGACGTACGAGCAGTACTTC
CASSSGVGTYEQYF
>TRBD2|.|TRBV10-3|TRBJ2-2
TGTGCCATCAGAGATACACTAGCGGGAGGGACCGGGGAGCTGTTTTTT
CAIRDTLAGGTGELFF
>TRBD1|.|TRBV7-2|TRBJ1-2
TGTGCCAGCAGCTTAGCAGGGGGCGCAGACTATGGCTACACCTTC
CASSLAGGADYGYTF
>TRBD2|.|TRBV2|TRBJ2-1
TGTGCCAGCAGTGAAGGTGGGGCATTGCGGGAGGACTACAATGAGCAGTTCTTC
CASSEGGALREDYNEQFF
>.|.|TRBV27|TRBJ2-7
TGTGCCAGCAGTTTATCGTTACTTTACGAGCAGTACTTC
CASSLSLLYEQYF
>.|.|TRBV11-2|TRBJ2-1
TGTGCCAGCAGCCCCCTGGGGCAGTCCTACAATGAGCAGTTCTTC
CASSPLGQSYNEQFF
>.|.|TRBV5-1|TRBJ1-1
TGCGCCAGCAGCGTCCAGGCTGGGGCGAACACTGAAGCTTTCTTT
CASSVQAGANTEAFF
>.|.|TRBV28|TRBJ2-1
TGTGCCAGCAGTTTAAGGGGGAGCAGGTCCTACAATGAGCAGTTCTTC
CASSLRGSRSYNEQFF
>TRBD1|.|TRBV7-9|TRBJ1-2
TGTGCCAGCAGCACGGGACAGGGGGGCAACTATGGCTACACCTTC
CASSTGQGGNYGYTF
>TRBD1|.|TRBV5-8|TRBJ1-2
TGTGCCAGCAGCCTCGAACCGGGACAGGGGTACTATGGCTACACCTTC
CASSLEPGQGYYGYTF
>.|.|TRBV6-5|TRBJ1-1
TGTGCCAGCAGTCGATCCCATAAGATCCCTGAAGCTTTCTTT
CASSRSHKIPEAFF
>.|few|TRBV7-3|TRBJ1-1
TGTGCCAGCAGCTTCGGGGGGAACACTGAAGCTTTCTTT
CASSFGGNTEAFF
>.|.|TRBV27|TRBJ2-7
TGTGCCAGCCGATACGGGGGCGAGCAGTACTTC
CASRYGGEQYF
>.|.|TRBV9|TRBJ1-2
TGTGCCAGCAGCGTAGGGACTAACTATGGCTACACCTTC
CASSVGTNYGYTF
>.|.|TRBV5-1|TRBJ1-1
TGCGCCAGCAGCTTGGGTGCCGGGTCGGGCACTGAAGCTTTCTTT
CASSLGAGSGTEAFF
>.|.|TRBV6-5|TRBJ2-1
TGTGCCAGCGGATGGGACACTTACAATGAGCAGTTCTTC
CASGWDTYNEQFF
>TRBD1|.|TRBV28|TRBJ1-2
TGTGCCAGCAGTTCCCCCGGGACAGGGGCGGGCTACACCTTC
CASSSPGTGAGYTF
>TRBD1|.|TRBV4-1|TRBJ2-2
TGCGCCAGCAGCCAAGAAAAGGGGGCGGTCACCGGGGAGCTGTTTTTT
CASSQEKGAVTGELFF